This is a list of T cell receptor beta chains from one sample in a study of human T cells and chemical hapten exposure. TCRdb reprocessed the RACE reads via MiXCR and lists one record per CDR3 protein. The sample carries approximately 80,000 distinct CDR3 sequences, about 14% recorded once. The source was whole blood, collected in connection with sensitization to the hapten diphenylcyclopropenone (DPC). These receptors came from a woman aged 45 to 65 with alopecia areata. Some clones in this sample may be carry-over from other donors' samples. CDR3s include the opening cysteine and the closing phenylalanine or tryptophan. The D gene is left open where the match is weak. Rows may omit the clone size; those that give it use once, few, many or a size class.

clone_size	v_call	j_call	cdr3_length	d_call	cdr3_aa	cdr3_nt
few	TRBV20-1	TRBJ1-4	15	-	CSAAAQGRGNEKLFF	TGCAGTGCAGCCGCACAGGGCAGGGGTAATGAAAAACTGTTTTTT
-	TRBV27	TRBJ2-7	12	-	CASSGGLYEQYF	TGTGCCAGCAGTGGGGGCCTCTACGAGCAGTACTTC
medium-sized	TRBV29-1	TRBJ2-7	13	-	CSLQHKGSYEQYF	TGCAGCCTACAGCACAAGGGTTCGTACGAGCAGTACTTC
many	TRBV5-1	TRBJ2-1	14	-	CASSPQPDAGEQFF	TGCGCCAGCAGCCCTCAGCCAGACGCTGGTGAGCAGTTCTTC
-	TRBV20-1	TRBJ1-4	14	-	CSARPVSTNEKLFF	TGCAGTGCTAGACCAGTATCAACTAATGAAAAACTGTTTTTT
-	TRBV19	TRBJ2-7	15	TRBD2	CASSNPGGSSYEQYF	TGTGCCAGTAGCAACCCGGGGGGTAGCTCCTACGAGCAGTACTTC
many	TRBV6-6	TRBJ2-1	15	TRBD2	CASSYSSGSVNEQFF	TGTGCCAGCAGTTACTCAAGCGGGAGTGTCAATGAGCAGTTCTTC
few	TRBV6-2/TRBV6-3	TRBJ2-5	13	-	CASSIARPKTQYF	TGTGCCAGCAGTATAGCTCGTCCGAAGACCCAGTACTTC
few	TRBV7-8	TRBJ2-5	16	-	CASSLGGGGEVETQYF	TGTGCCAGCAGCCTTGGGGGAGGGGGCGAAGTAGAGACCCAGTACTTC
-	TRBV7-9	TRBJ1-1	13	-	CASSLVAEGEAFF	TGTGCCAGCAGCTTAGTTGCGGAGGGTGAAGCTTTCTTT
-	TRBV20-1	TRBJ1-1	15	-	CSARVPRISETEAFF	TGCAGTGCTAGAGTCCCCCGCATCTCCGAGACTGAAGCTTTCTTT
-	TRBV7-6	TRBJ2-1	14	-	CASSLDPSSDEQFF	TGTGCCAGCAGCTTAGACCCGTCTAGCGACGAGCAGTTCTTC
few	TRBV28	TRBJ2-7	14	-	CASTRDTNSYEQYF	TGTGCCAGCACCAGGGACACCAACTCCTACGAGCAGTACTTC
few	TRBV9	TRBJ2-3	17	-	CASSVATASAIPDTQYF	TGTGCCAGCAGCGTAGCTACGGCTAGCGCTATCCCAGATACGCAGTATTTT
-	TRBV9	TRBJ1-2	14	-	CASSPSRVGLGYTF	TGTGCCAGCAGCCCTTCTCGAGTGGGGCTTGGCTACACCTTC
-	TRBV12-3/TRBV12-4	TRBJ1-2	12	-	CASSTTGYGYTF	TGTGCCAGCAGTACAACAGGGTATGGCTACACCTTC
-	TRBV19	TRBJ1-5	15	TRBD1	CASSPGQGGYQPQHF	TGTGCCAGTAGTCCCGGACAGGGGGGGTATCAGCCCCAGCATTTT
many	TRBV6-5	TRBJ2-4	15	-	CASSFRAGSQNIQYF	TGTGCCAGCAGTTTCCGGGCAGGGTCACAAAACATTCAGTACTTC
-	TRBV6-6	TRBJ2-7	15	-	CASSYGPPGNYEQYF	TGTGCCAGCAGTTATGGGCCCCCGGGCAACTACGAGCAGTACTTC
few	TRBV29-1	TRBJ2-7	12	-	CRHPAETYEQYF	TGCAGGCATCCGGCGGAAACCTACGAGCAGTACTTC
-	TRBV12-3/TRBV12-4	TRBJ2-7	12	-	CASSSQGSEQYF	TGTGCCAGCAGTTCCCAGGGGTCCGAGCAGTACTTC
-	TRBV2	TRBJ2-3	14	-	CASRGALPTDTQYF	TGTGCCAGCAGGGGAGCTCTACCTACAGATACGCAGTATTTT
-	TRBV11-3	TRBJ2-1	16	TRBD2	CASSRTGTSYNNEQFF	TGTGCCAGCAGCCGGACCGGGACTAGCTATAACAATGAGCAGTTCTTC
few	TRBV6-6	TRBJ1-1	14	TRBD1	CASRTGQGSTEAFF	TGTGCCAGCAGAACGGGACAGGGGAGCACTGAAGCTTTCTTT
once	TRBV29-1	TRBJ1-1	13	-	CSVVWDMNTEAFF	TGCAGCGTTGTTTGGGACATGAACACTGAAGCTTTCTTT
-	TRBV28	TRBJ2-7	12	-	CASSTTNREQYF	TGTGCCAGCAGTACAACAAACAGGGAGCAGTACTTC
few	TRBV7-7	TRBJ2-1	15	-	CASSPEVYGYNEQFF	TGTGCCAGCAGCCCGGAGGTATACGGCTACAATGAGCAGTTCTTC
few	TRBV28	TRBJ1-3	15	TRBD1	CASRPTGRAGNTIYF	TGTGCCAGCAGACCGACAGGGAGAGCTGGAAACACCATATATTTT
few	TRBV6-1	TRBJ2-2	17	TRBD1	CASSESPAQGDTGELFF	TGTGCCAGCAGTGAAAGCCCCGCCCAGGGGGACACCGGGGAGCTGTTTTTT
-	TRBV20-1	TRBJ2-3	15	TRBD2	CSARHSSGSSDTQYF	TGCAGTGCTAGACATTCTAGCGGGAGTTCAGATACGCAGTATTTT
many	TRBV5-5	TRBJ2-5	12	-	CASSLSEETQYF	TGTGCCAGCAGCTTGTCAGAAGAGACCCAGTACTTC
few	TRBV2	TRBJ2-4	13	-	CASSAERRNIQYF	TGTGCCAGCAGTGCTGAGAGGAGAAACATTCAGTACTTC
-	TRBV28	TRBJ2-2	17	TRBD1	CASSDLQGARGTGELFF	TGTGCCAGCAGCGATCTACAGGGGGCCCGTGGCACCGGGGAGCTGTTTTTT
many	TRBV5-5	TRBJ2-1	14	TRBD2	CASSLLLAGYEQFF	TGTGCCAGCAGCTTGTTACTAGCGGGCTATGAGCAGTTCTTC
many	TRBV11-2	TRBJ2-2	17	TRBD2	CASSPTSGEPNTGELFF	TGTGCCAGCAGCCCAACTAGCGGAGAACCGAACACCGGGGAGCTGTTTTTT
-	TRBV5-8	TRBJ1-5	14	-	CRQGWGGPNQPQHF	TGCCGCCAGGGATGGGGGGGTCCTAATCAGCCCCAGCATTTT
-	TRBV5-1	TRBJ2-3	13	-	CASSFGDTDTQYF	TGCGCCAGCAGCTTCGGGGACACAGATACGCAGTATTTT
-	TRBV6-2/TRBV6-3	TRBJ1-1	11	-	CASSDRSEAFF	TGTGCCAGCAGCGACAGATCTGAAGCTTTCTTT
-	TRBV10-3	TRBJ2-1	16	-	CAISDLAGSSYNEQFF	TGTGCCATCAGTGACCTCGCAGGGAGCTCCTACAATGAGCAGTTCTTC
few	TRBV30	TRBJ2-7	16	-	CAWSVRGALSSYEQYF	TGTGCCTGGAGTGTACGGGGAGCTTTGAGCTCCTACGAGCAGTACTTC
few	TRBV11-3	TRBJ2-1	16	-	CASSFDGLARNNEQFF	TGTGCCAGCAGCTTTGACGGGCTAGCGAGGAACAATGAGCAGTTCTTC
-	TRBV7-2	TRBJ2-1	14	-	CASSQRASYNEQFF	TGTGCCAGCAGCCAAAGGGCCTCCTACAATGAGCAGTTCTTC
-	TRBV5-1	TRBJ2-7	17	TRBD2	CASSLAAGVAGSYEQYF	TGCGCCAGCAGCTTGGCCGCGGGAGTAGCGGGAAGCTACGAGCAGTACTTC
-	TRBV7-2	TRBJ1-1	14	TRBD1	CASSLRQGGTEAFF	TGTGCCAGCAGCTTAAGACAGGGAGGGACTGAAGCTTTCTTT
-	TRBV28	TRBJ1-1	13	-	CASRPTGLTEAFF	TGTGCCAGCAGACCTACAGGGCTGACTGAAGCTTTCTTT
-	TRBV7-2	TRBJ2-3	16	-	CASSDGGGASTDTQYF	TGTGCCAGCAGCGACGGGGGAGGTGCTAGCACAGATACGCAGTATTTT
-	TRBV5-4	TRBJ2-1	14	TRBD1	CASSHTGGRYEQFF	TGTGCCAGCAGTCACACAGGGGGCAGGTATGAGCAGTTCTTC
-	TRBV6-4	TRBJ2-1	18	-	CASSDFFIKRAGPGEQFF	TGTGCCAGCAGTGACTTCTTCATAAAGCGGGCCGGGCCGGGTGAGCAGTTCTTC